Listed below are T cell receptor beta chains from one sample, sequenced in a study of blood T cells in healthy people across ages. In TCRdb, the 5' RACE reads were re-called with MiXCR into one record per CDR3 protein. The repertoire holds roughly 1,300,000 distinct CDR3 sequences, with approximately 59% as singletons. The specimen sequenced was blood. These TCRs come from a man aged 18 to 35 in good health. CDR3s include the opening cysteine and the closing phenylalanine or tryptophan. Fields, in order: clone size, J gene, D gene, V gene, CDR3 DNA, CDR3 protein. D genes are given only for firm matches. The size field is filled for only some rows; it gives once, few, many or a size class.

abundance: .; j_gene: TRBJ2-7; d_gene: TRBD1; v_gene: TRBV2; CDR3nt: TGTGCCAGCAGTGAATTGGGCCCGGGACAGCCCTACGAGCAGTACTTC; CDR3aa: CASSELGPGQPYEQYF
abundance: .; j_gene: TRBJ2-1; d_gene: TRBD2; v_gene: TRBV7-9; CDR3nt: TGTGCCAGCAGCTCCAGACAGGGCCCTAGCGGGGGCGCCCAGTACAATGAGCAGTTCTTC; CDR3aa: CASSSRQGPSGGAQYNEQFF
abundance: few; j_gene: TRBJ1-2; d_gene: .; v_gene: TRBV29-1; CDR3nt: TGCAGCGTTGCGGCCGGGGGGAGACCTAACTATGGCTACACCTTC; CDR3aa: CSVAAGGRPNYGYTF
abundance: .; j_gene: TRBJ2-1; d_gene: .; v_gene: TRBV11-2; CDR3nt: TGTGCCAGCAGCTTAGATGAAGGAGAGGGCTCCTACAATGAGCAGTTCTTC; CDR3aa: CASSLDEGEGSYNEQFF
abundance: few; j_gene: TRBJ2-7; d_gene: .; v_gene: TRBV7-2; CDR3nt: TGTGCCAGCAGCCTACGCCAGAGACATTACGAGCAGTACTTC; CDR3aa: CASSLRQRHYEQYF
abundance: once; j_gene: TRBJ2-3; d_gene: TRBD1; v_gene: TRBV6-5; CDR3nt: TGTGCCAGCAGTTACTCTCGGACAGGGGGGGGCACAGATACGCAGTATTTT; CDR3aa: CASSYSRTGGGTDTQYF
abundance: .; j_gene: TRBJ2-7; d_gene: .; v_gene: TRBV5-1; CDR3nt: TGCGCCAGCAGCTTGGGGGCGGGGGCCGTCTACGAGCAGTACTTC; CDR3aa: CASSLGAGAVYEQYF
abundance: once; j_gene: TRBJ2-7; d_gene: .; v_gene: TRBV29-1; CDR3nt: TGCAGCGTCCTTGGGGGCAGCGCGGGCTGCGAGCAGTACTTC; CDR3aa: CSVLGGSAGCEQYF
abundance: .; j_gene: TRBJ1-5; d_gene: .; v_gene: TRBV6-2/TRBV6-3; CDR3nt: TGTGCCAGCAGTTGGTCTTTCTCAAGCAATCAGCCCCAGCATTTT; CDR3aa: CASSWSFSSNQPQHF
abundance: .; j_gene: TRBJ1-2; d_gene: .; v_gene: TRBV12-3/TRBV12-4; CDR3nt: TGTGCCAGCAGTTTAGTTGCGGGGATTAATGGCTACACCTTC; CDR3aa: CASSLVAGINGYTF
abundance: .; j_gene: TRBJ1-1; d_gene: .; v_gene: TRBV9; CDR3nt: TGTGCCAGCAGCGTAGTAAGTGAAGCTTTCTTT; CDR3aa: CASSVVSEAFF
abundance: .; j_gene: TRBJ2-7; d_gene: TRBD2; v_gene: TRBV6-2/TRBV6-3; CDR3nt: TGTGCCAGCAGACCCAGACTAGCCCACCGCTCCTACAATGAGCAGTACTTC; CDR3aa: CASRPRLAHRSYNEQYF
abundance: .; j_gene: TRBJ2-5; d_gene: TRBD1; v_gene: TRBV11-2; CDR3nt: TGTGCCAGCAGCACATCTGACAGGGGCCCCATGGAGACCCAGTACTTC; CDR3aa: CASSTSDRGPMETQYF
abundance: few; j_gene: TRBJ2-7; d_gene: .; v_gene: TRBV27; CDR3nt: TGTGCCAGCAGTCCTCGACTGGGGGCCTACGAGCAGTACTTC; CDR3aa: CASSPRLGAYEQYF
abundance: .; j_gene: TRBJ1-2; d_gene: .; v_gene: TRBV10-3; CDR3nt: TGTGCCATCAGTGTCCCAGGATCTAACTATGGCTACACCTTC; CDR3aa: CAISVPGSNYGYTF
abundance: few; j_gene: TRBJ2-7; d_gene: TRBD1; v_gene: TRBV2; CDR3nt: TGTGCCAGCAGTGAAGCAAACAGGGGTGGATACTACGAGCAGTACTTC; CDR3aa: CASSEANRGGYYEQYF
abundance: .; j_gene: TRBJ2-1; d_gene: .; v_gene: TRBV11-2; CDR3nt: TGTGCCAGCAGCTTAGGCCCCCCTGGGCAGTTCTTC; CDR3aa: CASSLGPPGQFF
abundance: .; j_gene: TRBJ2-7; d_gene: .; v_gene: TRBV15; CDR3nt: TGTGCCACCAGCAGTCCGGGGGTATTCTACGAGCAGTACTTC; CDR3aa: CATSSPGVFYEQYF
abundance: .; j_gene: TRBJ2-7; d_gene: .; v_gene: TRBV7-6; CDR3nt: TGTGCCAGCAGCTTTGAGGCCGATGGCTCCTACGAGCAGTACTTC; CDR3aa: CASSFEADGSYEQYF
abundance: .; j_gene: TRBJ2-5; d_gene: .; v_gene: TRBV4-3; CDR3nt: TGCGCCAGCAGCCAAGATCCCCGGGACCAGCAGTACTTC; CDR3aa: CASSQDPRDQQYF
abundance: .; j_gene: TRBJ1-2; d_gene: .; v_gene: TRBV27; CDR3nt: TGTGCCAGCAGTTTATCGCCCCTCGGTGGCTACACCTTC; CDR3aa: CASSLSPLGGYTF
abundance: .; j_gene: TRBJ2-1; d_gene: .; v_gene: TRBV4-2; CDR3nt: TGTGCCAGCAGCCTATTGACAGCGACTTACAATGAGCAGTTCTTC; CDR3aa: CASSLLTATYNEQFF
abundance: .; j_gene: TRBJ2-3; d_gene: .; v_gene: TRBV2; CDR3nt: TGTGCCAGCCTGAATCGTTACAGGACCCGGGGGGATACGCAGTATTTT; CDR3aa: CASLNRYRTRGDTQYF
abundance: few; j_gene: TRBJ2-1; d_gene: TRBD2; v_gene: TRBV28; CDR3nt: TGTGCCAGCAGCTGGGGGGGTAGCTCCTACAATGAGCAGTTCTTC; CDR3aa: CASSWGGSSYNEQFF
abundance: .; j_gene: TRBJ2-1; d_gene: TRBD2; v_gene: TRBV7-9; CDR3nt: TGTGCCAGCAGCTCATCCGGACTAGCGAGTGAGCAGTTCTTC; CDR3aa: CASSSSGLASEQFF
abundance: .; j_gene: TRBJ2-1; d_gene: TRBD2; v_gene: TRBV3-1; CDR3nt: TGTGCCAGCAGCCAAAGTATAACTAGCGGGAGGCCTCGAGAGGACAATGAGCAGTTCTTC; CDR3aa: CASSQSITSGRPREDNEQFF